Listed below are T cell receptor beta chains from one sample, sequenced in a study of long-term antiretroviral therapy in people with HIV. Data came from immunoSEQ multiplex PCR; TCRdb stores just in-frame clones and leaves some out. The repertoire holds nearly 50,000 clones, roughly 80% seen once, with 2.5% to 3% in the top ten. The input for sequencing was unsorted PBMCs, taken 0.8 years after starting antiretroviral therapy. The origin of the receptors is a woman aged 18-35 years with HIV. Each CDR3 is given with its conserved first and last residue. The D gene is left open where the match is weak. Some rows mark clone size as missing; the rest say once, few, many or name a class of expanded clone.

d_call	clone_size	v_call	j_call	cdr3_nt	cdr3_aa
-	-	TRBV7-3	TRBJ1-5	TGTGCCAGCAGCAATCCTACCCGGGTGAATCAGCCCCAGCATTTT	CASSNPTRVNQPQHF
-	-	TRBV6-5	TRBJ1-2	TGTGCCAGCAGTTACGATAACTATGGCTACACCTTC	CASSYDNYGYTF
TRBD2	-	TRBV11-2	TRBJ2-1	TGTGCCAGCAGGCAAGCGGGAGAGCACAATGAGCAGTTCTTC	CASRQAGEHNEQFF
TRBD2	-	TRBV28	TRBJ2-1	TGTGCCAGCAGCTTAACCGGGACTAGCGGTTACAATGAGCAGTTCTTC	CASSLTGTSGYNEQFF
-	-	TRBV4-3	TRBJ2-1	TGCGCCAGCAGCCAAGACCAGGGGTGGTATGAGCAGTTCTTC	CASSQDQGWYEQFF
TRBD1	once	TRBV28	TRBJ2-4	TGTGCCAGCAGTTTTCGTCCGGGACAGGCCTTTTTAGCCAAAAACATTCAGTACTTC	CASSFRPGQAFLAKNIQYF
-	-	TRBV11-3	TRBJ1-1	TGTGCCAGCAGCTTAGATCGAGCAGGGGCAACCTTCTTT	CASSLDRAGATFF
-	-	TRBV27	TRBJ2-7	TGTGCCAGCGTCGGGAGTTCCTACGAGCAGTACTTC	CASVGSSYEQYF
-	-	TRBV9	TRBJ1-2	TGTGCCAGCAGCGTAACAGGGAACTATGGCTACACCTTC	CASSVTGNYGYTF
-	-	TRBV27	TRBJ2-7	TGTGCCAGCAGTTTCCCCCTCGATAGCTACGAGCAGTACTTC	CASSFPLDSYEQYF
-	-	TRBV5-1	TRBJ1-1	TGCGCCAGCAGCTTGGAATGGGCCTCCCGGAACACTGAAGCTTTCTTT	CASSLEWASRNTEAFF
-	-	TRBV6-5	TRBJ2-6	TGTGCCAGCAGCGACGTCCTCTCTGGGGCCAACGTCCTGACTTTC	CASSDVLSGANVLTF
TRBD2	-	TRBV6-5	TRBJ2-5	TGTGCCAGCAGTTACTCGAGGCTAGCGGTCCAAGAGACCCAGTACTTC	CASSYSRLAVQETQYF
-	few	TRBV7-9	TRBJ1-1	TGTGCCAGCAGCCTCCTGACGGGGATGAACACTGAAGCTTTCTTT	CASSLLTGMNTEAFF
TRBD2	-	TRBV2	TRBJ2-1	TGTGCAGGGACTAGTGGGGATTACAATGAGCAGTTCTTC	CAGTSGDYNEQFF
-	-	TRBV28	TRBJ2-7	TGTGCCAGCACCGCAAGGGGTAGGGTGCAGTACTTC	CASTARGRVQYF
-	-	TRBV2	TRBJ2-7	TGTGCCAGCAATAGGGACGGAACCTACGAGCAGTACTTC	CASNRDGTYEQYF
-	-	TRBV19	TRBJ1-5	TGTGCCAGTACCCCACGGGACATCTATAGCAATCAGCCCCAGCATTTT	CASTPRDIYSNQPQHF
-	-	TRBV6-6	TRBJ1-1	TGTGCCAGCAGTTACTCTGGCAGGTGGACTGAAGCTTTCTTT	CASSYSGRWTEAFF
-	-	TRBV5-8	TRBJ2-1	TGTGCCAGCAGCTCACTTAATGAGCAGTTCTTC	CASSSLNEQFF
-	-	TRBV5-1	TRBJ2-3	TGCGCCAGCAGGGTCGACTCTCGAAGGGTCACAGATACGCAGTATTTT	CASRVDSRRVTDTQYF
-	-	TRBV5-8	TRBJ1-1	TGTGCCAGCAGCCCGTCAGGGGTGCGGATGAACACTGAAGCTTTCTTT	CASSPSGVRMNTEAFF
TRBD2	-	TRBV4-3	TRBJ2-3	TGCGCCAGCAGCCAAACTAGCGGGAGGGGCCCAGATACGCAGTATTTT	CASSQTSGRGPDTQYF
-	-	TRBV6-4	TRBJ2-1	TGTGCCAGCAGTCGGGCCTCCTACAATGAGCAGTTCTTC	CASSRASYNEQFF
TRBD2	once	TRBV4-3	TRBJ2-2	TGCGCCAGCAGCCAAAGGGCGGGAGGAGGTCGGGGCGGGGAGCTGTTTTTT	CASSQRAGGGRGGELFF
TRBD1	-	TRBV27	TRBJ2-7	TGTGCCAGCAGTTCACAGGGGGTATTGGCCTACGAGCAGTACTTC	CASSSQGVLAYEQYF
TRBD2	few	TRBV10-2	TRBJ2-7	TGCGCCATCAGGAGCGGGAGGGCCGAAGAGCAGTACTTC	CAIRSGRAEEQYF
-	few	TRBV7-8	TRBJ1-4	TGTGCCAGCAGCTTCCCGGTCGGGGACAATAATGAAAAACTGTTTTTT	CASSFPVGDNNEKLFF
-	-	TRBV18	TRBJ1-6	TGTGCCAGCTCACCCCGGTCCAATTCACCCCTCCACTTT	CASSPRSNSPLHF
-	-	TRBV6-1	TRBJ1-2	TGTGCCAGCAGTATCTGGACGGCTACCGATTATGGCTACACCTTC	CASSIWTATDYGYTF
-	few	TRBV7-2	TRBJ2-7	TGTGCCAGCAGCCCCACTTCCTACGAGCAGTACTTC	CASSPTSYEQYF
-	once	TRBV11-3	TRBJ2-4	TGTGCCAGCAGCTTAGGAAACATTCAGTACTTC	CASSLGNIQYF
-	-	TRBV7-2	TRBJ1-2	TGTGCCAGCAGCTTGGGTAATAGATACTATGGCTACACCTTC	CASSLGNRYYGYTF
-	-	TRBV27	TRBJ2-1	TGTGCCAGCAGCTTCGCCAGAACAGGGGAGGAAATGGGCAATGAGCAGTTCTTC	CASSFARTGEEMGNEQFF
-	-	TRBV2	TRBJ1-5	TGTGCCAGCAGTGACTGGCAGACTAGCAATCAGCCCCAGCATTTT	CASSDWQTSNQPQHF
-	-	TRBV6-5	TRBJ2-7	TGTGCCAGCAGTTCCGTCCGGGCCTACGAGCAGTACTTC	CASSSVRAYEQYF
TRBD1	-	TRBV2	TRBJ2-3	TGTGCCAGCAGCGACAGGGGTCTCACAGATACGCAGTATTTT	CASSDRGLTDTQYF
TRBD2	-	TRBV10-3	TRBJ2-3	TGTGCCATCAGTGACCCGAGAAAGCGGGAGGGCCTAGATACGCAGTATTTT	CAISDPRKREGLDTQYF
-	-	TRBV7-2	TRBJ1-4	TGTGCCAGCAGCCGCACAGGGTTTAATGAAAAACTGTTTTTT	CASSRTGFNEKLFF
-	-	TRBV27	TRBJ1-3	TGTGCCAGCAGTTTGCCGACTAGGACAGACTCTGGAAACACCATATATTTT	CASSLPTRTDSGNTIYF
-	-	TRBV27	TRBJ2-7	TGTGCCAGCAGTTGGACCACCGGATACGAGCAGTACTTC	CASSWTTGYEQYF
TRBD2	-	TRBV5-5	TRBJ2-7	TGTGCCAGCAGCTTGGACCCCATACGACTAGCGGGAGTTGGCAACGAGCAGTACTTC	CASSLDPIRLAGVGNEQYF
-	-	TRBV9	TRBJ1-5	TGTGCCAGCAGCGTATCGGCGGCCAATCAGCCCCAGCATTTT	CASSVSAANQPQHF
-	-	TRBV28	TRBJ2-3	TGTGCCAGCAGTTTTGTGGCGGGCACAGATACGCAGTATTTT	CASSFVAGTDTQYF
-	-	TRBV4-3	TRBJ2-2	TGCGCGAGCAGGGGGGGAAACACCGGGGAGCTGTTTTTT	CASRGGNTGELFF
-	-	TRBV5-4	TRBJ2-7	TGTGCCAGCAGTCCGGGGACGGGCTCCTACGAGCAGTACTTC	CASSPGTGSYEQYF
-	-	TRBV5-1	TRBJ2-7	TGCGCCAGCAGTGGAGAGGTAGCGGAGCCCCACTCCTACGAGCAGTACTTC	CASSGEVAEPHSYEQYF
TRBD2	-	TRBV9	TRBJ2-2	TGTGCCAGCAGCGCGGGGACTAGCGTGAACACCGGGGAGCTGTTTTTT	CASSAGTSVNTGELFF
TRBD1	-	TRBV2	TRBJ1-4	TGTGCCATTGAGGGGGCCGGGGAAAAACTGTTTTTT	CAIEGAGEKLFF
-	-	TRBV19	TRBJ1-5	TGTGCCAGTAGTATTCCCCGCAGGGTATGGGTCGGGTCAGATCAGCCCCAGCATTTT	CASSIPRRVWVGSDQPQHF
TRBD2	-	TRBV28	TRBJ2-6	TGTGCCAGCAGTCTTGGGGGGGCTGGGGCCAACGTCCTGACTTTC	CASSLGGAGANVLTF